These T cell receptor beta chains were read from a single sample in a study of siplizumab effects on memory and regulatory T cells. The method was immunoSEQ multiplex PCR; TCRdb's version includes in-frame clones alone and lacks a portion of them. Among about 91,000 clones, approximately 96% were seen once, and the ten largest hold approximately 0.031%. Specimen: naive CD4+ T cells sorted from blood. Receptors originate from a human donor in good health. Both conserved end residues are trimmed from each CDR3.

v_gene	CDR3aa
TRBV2	ASSERILGLAQETQY
TRBV29-1	SVERPGGGRYGYT
TRBV13	ASSSLDRGGNYGYT
TRBV7-9	ASRRTGENSPLH
TRBV15	ATSPGDQPQH
TRBV29-1	SVLRGARDIQY
TRBV5-6	ASSLRQGNTEAF
TRBV18	ASSPPTLLAGGYNEQF
TRBV10-3	ATTTSGGGTDTQY
TRBV15	ATSRDSGAALETQY
TRBV25-1	ASSEPDRPSGSGNTIY
TRBV10-1	ASSSLAGVNTGELF
TRBV2	ASRRGRSYNEQF
TRBV7-2	ASSLEQAFSPLH
TRBV10-3	AIRDGRESNSPLH
TRBV2	ASSGPATGKGANVLT
TRBV23-1	ASSFSRRRSPLH
TRBV4-1	ASSPSSAFRGGTDTQY
TRBV6-1	ATPRGTGRDTQY
TRBV11-2	ASSSRVWLSSYNEQF
TRBV5-6	ASSLGMGNQPQH
TRBV2	ASGRTGSKSDTQY
TRBV7-9	ASSSTGVGQPQH
TRBV19	ASSRDSRETQY
TRBV7-9	ASSLQDYEQY
TRBV30	AWRSWRGNTEAF
TRBV6-1	ASLRQGFPYEQY
TRBV7-9	ASSAGQGSYNEQF
TRBV27	ASSLVGTTTGTSIY
TRBV9	ASSARGAYQETQY
TRBV7-2	ASSPLRGAETQY
TRBV7-2	ASSTRTGYNEQF
TRBV28	ASSKPGQVAKNIQY
TRBV7-9	ASSLAGEEGSYGYT
TRBV5-4	ASSPDRYYGYT
TRBV30	AWSADFDTIY
TRBV28	ASRRWDNEQY
TRBV6-4	ASSDPSQLGEQY
TRBV5-4	ASSREGGDNQPQH
TRBV5-6	ASSLAGTGIYEQY
TRBV5-1	ASSLQVTGTAADTQY
TRBV7-2	ASSLGISANTEAF